The source of this T cell receptor beta chain is a study of T cells in Graves' hyperthyroidism and ophthalmopathy. Germline CDR1 and CDR2: SGHDT and YYEEEE. V lost 4 bases to trimming and J lost 4 bases, with 21 bases between them. This CDR3 contains 16 residues. Used for diagnoses were clinical symptoms, serum thyroxine and TRAb, thyroid ultrasound and orbital computed tomography. TCR beta CDR3 regions were amplified from RNA. Primed by the HTBI set, a first-round RT-PCR was run on the TCR CDR3. In TCRdb, the multiplex PCR reads were re-called with MiXCR into one record per CDR3 protein. Here the sample spans about 600,000 distinct CDR3 sequences, about 15% being singletons.

The sequence was obtained from a woman between 50 and 59 years old with Graves' ophthalmopathy. J is TRBJ2-7 and V is TRBV5-6; a possible D gene is TRBD2 (6 bases). The material sequenced was blood. The CDR3 coding sequence is TGTGCCAGCAGCCCTCGGAGCCGGGGACTCTCTTACGAGCAGTACTTC. It encodes CASSPRSRGLSYEQYF.